The clone carrying this T cell receptor beta chain was detected a few times. TCRdb reprocessed the PCR reads with MiXCR, giving one entry per CDR3 protein. The sample consists of approximately 9,600 distinct CDR3 sequences, less than 35% of them appearing once. The sample is drawn from a study of immune characterization of retroperitoneal liposarcoma. CDR1 and CDR2 from the germline V gene are MNHNS and SASEGT. V lost 10 bases, J lost 11 bases, and 20 bases lay in between. The CDR3 is 12 amino acids. The source is a male donor with retroperitoneal liposarcoma. This chain joins TRBV6-1 and TRBJ2-5, with D perhaps TRBD2 (6 bases). Sequencing was done on a sample of tumor tissue. CDR3 residues: CATAGFNNEQYF. In nucleotides, the CDR3 is TGTGCCACCGCGGGATTCAACAATGAGCAGTACTTC.